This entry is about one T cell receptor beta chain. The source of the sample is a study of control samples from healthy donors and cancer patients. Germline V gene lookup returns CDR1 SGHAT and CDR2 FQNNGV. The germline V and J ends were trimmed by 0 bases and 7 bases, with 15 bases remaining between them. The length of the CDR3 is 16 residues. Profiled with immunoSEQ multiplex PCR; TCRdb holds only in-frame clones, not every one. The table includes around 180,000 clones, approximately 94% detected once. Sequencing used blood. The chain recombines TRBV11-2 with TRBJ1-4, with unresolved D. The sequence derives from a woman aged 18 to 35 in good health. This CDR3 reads CASSLDDGRVGEKLFF. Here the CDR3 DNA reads TGTGCCAGCAGCTTAGATGATGGGAGGGTCGGTGAAAAACTGTTTTTT.